Given below is one T cell receptor beta chain in context. This sample was taken from a study of blood T cell repertoires in COVID-19. V shed 6 bases and J shed 1 base, with 10 bases lying between them. CDR1 is LNHDA and CDR2 is SQIVND in the germline V gene (reference sequence). The CDR3 extends over 14 amino acids. Using immunoSEQ multiplex PCR, the repertoire was profiled, and TCRdb retains in-frame clones only, with some absent. The repertoire holds 250,000 or so clones, about 86% seen once, with 8.9% in the top ten. The material sequenced was peripheral blood. The J gene is TRBJ2-4, the V gene TRBV19; TRBD2 might be the D (5 bases). This receptor was identified in a man older than 75 with acute or convalescent COVID-19. The CDR3 DNA follows: TGTGCCAGTAGATCGAGGGTGGCCAAAAACATTCAGTACTTC. Protein: CASRSRVAKNIQYF.